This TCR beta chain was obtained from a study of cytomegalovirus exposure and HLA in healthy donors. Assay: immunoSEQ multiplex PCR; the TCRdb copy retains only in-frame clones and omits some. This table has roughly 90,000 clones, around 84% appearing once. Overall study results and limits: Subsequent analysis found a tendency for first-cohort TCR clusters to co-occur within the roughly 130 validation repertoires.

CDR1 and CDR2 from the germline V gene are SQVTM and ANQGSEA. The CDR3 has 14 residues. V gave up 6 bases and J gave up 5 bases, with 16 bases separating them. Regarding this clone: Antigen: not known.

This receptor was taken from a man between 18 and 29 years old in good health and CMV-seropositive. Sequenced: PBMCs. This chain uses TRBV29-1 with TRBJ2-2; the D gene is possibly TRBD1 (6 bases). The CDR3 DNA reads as TGCAGCGTCGGATCTCGAGGACAGACCGGGGAGCTGTTTTTT. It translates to CSVGSRGQTGELFF.